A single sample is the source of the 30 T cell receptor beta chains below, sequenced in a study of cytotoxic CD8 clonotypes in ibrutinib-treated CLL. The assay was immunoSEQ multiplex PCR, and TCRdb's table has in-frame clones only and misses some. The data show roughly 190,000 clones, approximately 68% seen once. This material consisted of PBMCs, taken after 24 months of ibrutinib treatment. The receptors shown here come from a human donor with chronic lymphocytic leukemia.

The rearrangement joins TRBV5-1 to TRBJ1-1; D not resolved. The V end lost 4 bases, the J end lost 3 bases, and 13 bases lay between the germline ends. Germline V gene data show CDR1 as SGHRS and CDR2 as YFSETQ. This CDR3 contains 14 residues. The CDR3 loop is CASSPSGRHTEAFF. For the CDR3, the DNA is TGCGCCAGCAGCCCCAGCGGCAGACACACTGAAGCTTTCTTT.

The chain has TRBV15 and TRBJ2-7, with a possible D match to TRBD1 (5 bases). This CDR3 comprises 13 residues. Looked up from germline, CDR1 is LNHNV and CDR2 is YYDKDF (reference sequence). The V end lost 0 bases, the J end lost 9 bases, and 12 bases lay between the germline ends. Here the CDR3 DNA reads TGTGCCACCAGCAGAGACGTGTCAGGGTGGCAGTACTTC. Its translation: CATSRDVSGWQYF. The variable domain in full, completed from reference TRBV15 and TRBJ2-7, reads DAMVIQNPRYQVTQFGKPVTLSCSQTLNHNVMYWYQQKSSQAPKLLFHYYDKDFNNEADTPDNFQSRRPNTSFCFLDIRSPGLGDTAMYLCATSRDVSGWQYFGPGTRLTVT.

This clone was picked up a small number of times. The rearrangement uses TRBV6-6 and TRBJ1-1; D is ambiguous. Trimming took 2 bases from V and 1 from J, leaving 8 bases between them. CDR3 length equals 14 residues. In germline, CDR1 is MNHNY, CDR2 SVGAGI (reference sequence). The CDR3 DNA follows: TGTGCCAGCAGTTACCTGAACCCGAACACTGAAGCTTTCTTT. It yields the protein CASSYLNPNTEAFF.

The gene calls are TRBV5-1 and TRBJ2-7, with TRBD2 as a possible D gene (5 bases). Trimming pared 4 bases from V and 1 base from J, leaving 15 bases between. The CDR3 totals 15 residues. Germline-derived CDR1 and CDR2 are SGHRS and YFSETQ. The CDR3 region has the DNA TGCGCCAGCAGCCCACACCTCGGGGAGTCCTACGAGCAGTACTTC. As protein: CASSPHLGESYEQYF.

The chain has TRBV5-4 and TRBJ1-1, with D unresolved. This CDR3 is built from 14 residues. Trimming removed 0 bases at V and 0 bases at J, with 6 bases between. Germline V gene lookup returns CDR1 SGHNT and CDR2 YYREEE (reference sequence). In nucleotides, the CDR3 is TGTGCCAGCAGCTTGGCGACTATGAACACTGAAGCTTTCTTT. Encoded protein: CASSLATMNTEAFF.

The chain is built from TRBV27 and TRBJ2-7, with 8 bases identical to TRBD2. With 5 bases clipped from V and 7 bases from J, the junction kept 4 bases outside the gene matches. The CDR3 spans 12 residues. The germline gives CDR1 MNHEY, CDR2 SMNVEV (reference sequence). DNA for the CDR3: TGTGCCAGCAGTAGACCGGGGGGGGAGCAGTACTTC. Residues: CASSRPGGEQYF.

Here the CDR3 reads CASTLTGFSQPQHF. The CDR3 DNA reads TGTGCCAGCACCCTAACAGGGTTTAGTCAGCCCCAGCATTTT. The chain recombines TRBV2 with TRBJ1-5; perhaps TRBD1 as D (6 bases). This CDR3 contains 14 residues. The V gene lost 7 bases and the J gene lost 6 bases, with 16 bases spanning the gap. Per the germline V gene, CDR1 is SNHLY and CDR2 is FYNNEI. The complete variable domain, with remaining parts taken from reference TRBV2 and TRBJ1-5, reads EPEVTQTPSHQVTQMGQEVILRCVPISNHLYFYWYRQILGQKVEFLVSFYNNEISEKSEIFDDQFSVERPDGSNFTLKIRSTKLEDSAMYFCASTLTGFSQPQHFGDGTRLSIL.

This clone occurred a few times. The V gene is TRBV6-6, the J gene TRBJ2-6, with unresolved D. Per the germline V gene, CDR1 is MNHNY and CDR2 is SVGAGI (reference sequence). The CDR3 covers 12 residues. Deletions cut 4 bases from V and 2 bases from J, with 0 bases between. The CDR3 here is CASSSGANVLTF. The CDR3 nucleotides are TGTGCCAGCAGTTCTGGGGCCAACGTCCTGACTTTC.

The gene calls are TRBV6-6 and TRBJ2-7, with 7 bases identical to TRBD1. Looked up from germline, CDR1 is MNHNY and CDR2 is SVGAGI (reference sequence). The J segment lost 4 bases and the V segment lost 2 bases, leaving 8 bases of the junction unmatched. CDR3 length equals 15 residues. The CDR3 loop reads CASSYTQGMEYEQYF. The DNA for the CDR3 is TGTGCCAGCAGTTACACACAGGGGATGGAGTACGAGCAGTACTTC.

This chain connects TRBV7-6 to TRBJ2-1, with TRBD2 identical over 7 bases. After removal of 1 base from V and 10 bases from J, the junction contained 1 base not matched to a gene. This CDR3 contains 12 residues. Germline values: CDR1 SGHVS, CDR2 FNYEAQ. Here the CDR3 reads CASSLGGGEQFF. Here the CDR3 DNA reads TGTGCCAGCAGCTTAGGGGGAGGGGAGCAGTTCTTC.

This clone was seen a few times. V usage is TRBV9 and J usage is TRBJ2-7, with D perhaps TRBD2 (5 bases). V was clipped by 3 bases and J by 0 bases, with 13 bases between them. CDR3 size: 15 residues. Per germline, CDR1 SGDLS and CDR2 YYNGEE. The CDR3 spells CASSDGGPSSYEQYF. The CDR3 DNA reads TGTGCCAGCAGCGATGGCGGGCCGAGCTCCTACGAGCAGTACTTC.

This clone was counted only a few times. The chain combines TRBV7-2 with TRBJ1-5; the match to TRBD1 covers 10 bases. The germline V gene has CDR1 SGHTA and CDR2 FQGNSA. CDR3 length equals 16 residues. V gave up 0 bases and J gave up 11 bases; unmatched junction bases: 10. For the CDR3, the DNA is TGTGCCAGCAGCTTAGCCCCTCCGGGACAGGGGTTGTCCCAGCATTTT. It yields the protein CASSLAPPGQGLSQHF.

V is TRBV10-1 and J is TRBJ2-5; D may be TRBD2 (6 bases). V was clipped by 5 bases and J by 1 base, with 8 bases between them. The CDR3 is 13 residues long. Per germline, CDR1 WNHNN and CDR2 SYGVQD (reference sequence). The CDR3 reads CASSSGSQETQYF. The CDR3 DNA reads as TGCGCCAGCAGTTCCGGGAGCCAAGAGACCCAGTACTTC.

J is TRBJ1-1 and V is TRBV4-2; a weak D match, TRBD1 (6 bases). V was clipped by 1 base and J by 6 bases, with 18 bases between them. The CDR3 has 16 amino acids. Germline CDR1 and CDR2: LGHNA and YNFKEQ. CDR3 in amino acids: CASSQVLGGLFPEAFF. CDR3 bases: TGTGCCAGCAGCCAAGTCCTGGGGGGCTTGTTCCCTGAAGCTTTCTTT.

The CDR3 DNA reads TGTGCCAGCAGTCCGATAGCTATGAACACTGAAGCTTTCTTT. Protein sequence: CASSPIAMNTEAFF. V and J are TRBV28 and TRBJ1-1, with unresolved D. Germline V gives CDR1 MDHEN, CDR2 SYDVKM. The V end lost 5 bases, the J end lost 0 bases, and 10 bases lay between the germline ends. The CDR3 consists of 14 residues. The entire variable domain, with the rest obtained from reference TRBV28 and TRBJ1-1, is as follows: DVKVTQSSRYLVKRTGEKVFLECVQDMDHENMFWYRQDPGLGLRLIYFSYDVKMKEKGDIPEGYSVSREKKERFSLILESASTNQTSMYLCASSPIAMNTEAFFGQGTRLTVV.

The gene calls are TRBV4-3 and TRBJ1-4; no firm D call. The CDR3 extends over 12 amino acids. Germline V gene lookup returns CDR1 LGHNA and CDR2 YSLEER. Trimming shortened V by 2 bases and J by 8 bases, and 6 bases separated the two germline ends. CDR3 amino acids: CASSQHREKLFF. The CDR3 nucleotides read TGCGCCAGCAGCCAACATCGGGAAAAACTGTTTTTT.

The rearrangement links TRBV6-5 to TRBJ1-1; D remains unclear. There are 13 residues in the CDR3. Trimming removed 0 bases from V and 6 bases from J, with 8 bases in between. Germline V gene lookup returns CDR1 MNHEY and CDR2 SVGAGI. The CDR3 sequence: CASSYSTVSEAFF. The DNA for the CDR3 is TGTGCCAGCAGTTACTCGACTGTGTCTGAAGCTTTCTTT.

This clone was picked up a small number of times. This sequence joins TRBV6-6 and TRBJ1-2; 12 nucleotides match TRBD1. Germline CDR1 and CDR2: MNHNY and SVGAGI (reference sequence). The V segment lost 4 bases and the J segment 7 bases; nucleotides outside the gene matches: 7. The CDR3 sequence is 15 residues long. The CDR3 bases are TGTGCCAGCAGTTCACCGGGACAGGGGGCGCTTGGCTACACCTTC. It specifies CASSSPGQGALGYTF.

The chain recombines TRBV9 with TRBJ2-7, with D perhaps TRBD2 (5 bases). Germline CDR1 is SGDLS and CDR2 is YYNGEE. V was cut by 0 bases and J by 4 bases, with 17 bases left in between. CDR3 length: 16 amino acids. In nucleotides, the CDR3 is TGTGCCAGCAGCGTAGTATATGTGGGTCCGGGATACGAGCAGTACTTC. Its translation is CASSVVYVGPGYEQYF.

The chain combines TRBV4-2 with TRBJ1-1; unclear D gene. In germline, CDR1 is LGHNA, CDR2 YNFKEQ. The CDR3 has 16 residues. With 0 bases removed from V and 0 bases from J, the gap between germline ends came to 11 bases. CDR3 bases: TGTGCCAGCAGCCAAGATTTCCGGAAAATGAACACTGAAGCTTTCTTT. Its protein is CASSQDFRKMNTEAFF.

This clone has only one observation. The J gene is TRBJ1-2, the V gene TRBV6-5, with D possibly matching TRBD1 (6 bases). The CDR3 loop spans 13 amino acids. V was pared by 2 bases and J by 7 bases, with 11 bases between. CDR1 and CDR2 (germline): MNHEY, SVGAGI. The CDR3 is CASSYAQGFGYTF. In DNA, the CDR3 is TGTGCCAGCAGTTACGCCCAGGGGTTTGGCTACACCTTC.

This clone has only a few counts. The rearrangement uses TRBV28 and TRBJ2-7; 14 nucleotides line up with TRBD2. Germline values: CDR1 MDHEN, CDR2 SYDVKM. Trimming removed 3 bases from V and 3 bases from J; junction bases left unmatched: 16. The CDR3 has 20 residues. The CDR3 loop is CASSLRPGLAGEGLNYEQYF. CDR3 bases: TGTGCCAGCAGTTTGCGCCCGGGACTAGCGGGAGAGGGTCTAAACTACGAGCAGTACTTC.

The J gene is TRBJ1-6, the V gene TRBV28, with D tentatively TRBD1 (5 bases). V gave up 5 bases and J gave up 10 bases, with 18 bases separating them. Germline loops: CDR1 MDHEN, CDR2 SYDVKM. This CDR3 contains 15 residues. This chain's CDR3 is CASSPRQFDSSPLHF. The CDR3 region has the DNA TGTGCCAGCAGTCCGCGACAGTTCGACTCCTCACCCCTCCACTTT.

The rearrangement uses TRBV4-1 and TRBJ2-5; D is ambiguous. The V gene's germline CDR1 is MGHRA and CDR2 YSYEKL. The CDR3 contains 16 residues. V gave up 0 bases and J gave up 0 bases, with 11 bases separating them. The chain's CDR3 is CASSQEFGKHQETQYF. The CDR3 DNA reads TGCGCCAGCAGCCAAGAGTTTGGGAAACACCAAGAGACCCAGTACTTC.

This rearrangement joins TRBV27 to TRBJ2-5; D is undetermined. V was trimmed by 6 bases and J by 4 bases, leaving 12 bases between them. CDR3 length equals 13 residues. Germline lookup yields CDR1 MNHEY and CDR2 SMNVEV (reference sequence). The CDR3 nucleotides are TGTGCCAGCAGCCGCCAGCGCTTAGAGACCCAGTACTTC. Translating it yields CASSRQRLETQYF.

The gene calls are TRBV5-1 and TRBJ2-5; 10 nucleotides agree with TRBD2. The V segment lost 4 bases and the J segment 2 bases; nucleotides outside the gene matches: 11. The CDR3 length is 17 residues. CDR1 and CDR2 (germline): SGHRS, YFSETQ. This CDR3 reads CASSDGLADLGQETQYF. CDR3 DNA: TGCGCCAGCAGCGACGGACTAGCGGACTTAGGTCAAGAGACCCAGTACTTC. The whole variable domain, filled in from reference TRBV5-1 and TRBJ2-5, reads KAGVTQTPRYLIKTRGQQVTLSCSPISGHRSVSWYQQTPGQGLQFLFEYFSETQRNKGNFPGRFSGRQFSNSRSEMNVSTLELGDSALYLCASSDGLADLGQETQYFGPGTRLLVL.

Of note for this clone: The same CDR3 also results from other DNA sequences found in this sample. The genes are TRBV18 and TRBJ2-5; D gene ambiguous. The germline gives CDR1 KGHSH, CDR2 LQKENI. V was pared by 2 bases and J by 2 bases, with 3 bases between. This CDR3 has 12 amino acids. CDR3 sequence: CASSPDQETQYF. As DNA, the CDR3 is TGTGCCAGCTCACCAGATCAAGAGACCCAGTACTTC.

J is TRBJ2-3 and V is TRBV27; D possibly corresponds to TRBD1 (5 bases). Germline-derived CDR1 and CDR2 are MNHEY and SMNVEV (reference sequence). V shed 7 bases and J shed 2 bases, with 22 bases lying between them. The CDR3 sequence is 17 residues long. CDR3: CASNSPTTYGATDTQYF. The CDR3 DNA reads TGTGCCAGCAATTCCCCCACAACCTATGGGGCCACAGATACGCAGTATTTT.

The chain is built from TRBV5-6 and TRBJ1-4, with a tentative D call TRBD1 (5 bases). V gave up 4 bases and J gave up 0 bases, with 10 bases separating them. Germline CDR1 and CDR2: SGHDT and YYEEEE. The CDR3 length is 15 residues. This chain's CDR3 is CASSTPGATNEKLFF. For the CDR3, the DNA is TGTGCCAGCAGCACCCCGGGGGCAACTAATGAAAAACTGTTTTTT.

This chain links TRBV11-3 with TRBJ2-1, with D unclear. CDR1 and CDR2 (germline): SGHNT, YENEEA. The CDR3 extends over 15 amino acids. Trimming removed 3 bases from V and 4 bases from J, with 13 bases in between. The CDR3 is CASSFRRALYNEQFF. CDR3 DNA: TGTGCCAGCAGCTTTAGAAGGGCCCTTTACAATGAGCAGTTCTTC.